The 15 T cell receptor beta chains reported below all come from one sample, sequenced in a study of spatial heterogeneity in lung cancer. TCRdb ran MiXCR on the 5' RACE reads and lists one entry per CDR3 protein. Of tens of thousands of distinct CDR3 sequences in the sample, 3.5% to 5.5% were seen once. Time point indicated: sample taken at primary tumor resection. Sequencing was performed on whole RNA extracted from tumor and nontumor lung tissue, or from frozen PBMC, and the material was left unsorted. The specimen comprised PBMCs, sampled at surgery. Receptors originate from a male donor with early-stage non-small cell lung cancer.

This clonotype occurred a few times. The chain couples TRBV20-1 to TRBJ2-4, with D tentatively TRBD2 (6 bases). The V gene lost 5 bases and the J gene lost 0 bases, with 14 bases spanning the gap. CDR3 size: 15 residues. Germline CDR1 reads DFQATT; CDR2 reads SNEGSKA (reference sequence). CDR3: CSACRRGLAKNIQYF. The CDR3 DNA sequence: TGCAGTGCTTGTCGGAGGGGCTTAGCCAAAAACATTCAGTACTTC.

This clonotype was seen ten or more times. The V call is TRBV5-1, the J call TRBJ2-1; D not resolved. Per the germline V gene, CDR1 is SGHRS and CDR2 is YFSETQ. The CDR3 length is 15 residues. The V and J ends lost 4 bases and 2 bases respectively, with 13 bases between them. The CDR3 region has the DNA TGCGCCAGCAGCCTGGCAGGAGAAGCCTACAATGAGCAGTTCTTC. This gives the protein CASSLAGEAYNEQFF.

This clonotype was recorded at least ten times. V and J are TRBV5-8 and TRBJ1-6; D unclear. The CDR3 loop spans 13 amino acids. CDR1 is SGHTS, CDR2 YDEGEE, per germline. Trimming shortened V by 0 bases and J by 10 bases, and 8 bases separated the two germline ends. This CDR3 reads CASSLVRESPLHF. CDR3 DNA: TGTGCCAGCAGCTTGGTTAGGGAATCACCCCTCCACTTT.

This clonotype was found many times. The gene calls are TRBV7-9 and TRBJ1-3; D gene ambiguous. This CDR3 contains 16 residues. Germline CDR1 and CDR2: SEHNR and FQNEAQ (reference sequence). V lost 5 bases and J 2 bases, leaving 16 bases between the germline ends. CDR3 loop: CASSPRAHLPGNTIYF. The DNA of the CDR3 is TGTGCCAGCAGCCCAAGGGCCCATCTCCCTGGAAACACCATATATTTT.

This clonotype was counted at least ten times. This chain joins TRBV28 and TRBJ2-3, with 7 bases identical to TRBD1. V lost 5 bases to trimming and J lost 5 bases; unmatched junction nucleotides: 1. Germline lookup yields CDR1 MDHEN and CDR2 SYDVKM. The CDR3 loop spans 12 amino acids. In DNA form, the CDR3 reads TGTGCCAGCAGTGACAGGGTAGATACGCAGTATTTT. It codes for CASSDRVDTQYF.

This clonotype was seen ten or more times. The V gene is TRBV18, the J gene TRBJ2-6, with TRBD1 as a possible D gene (6 bases). The germline CDR1 and CDR2 sequences are KGHSH and LQKENI. V was shortened by 3 bases and J by 4 bases, with 13 bases between the two germline ends. The CDR3 spans 16 residues. This CDR3 is CASSPAGVRGANVLTF. The CDR3 DNA reads TGTGCCAGCTCACCGGCAGGGGTGCGCGGGGCCAACGTCCTGACTTTC. The full variable domain, rest sourced from reference TRBV18 and TRBJ2-6, is NAGVMQNPRHLVRRRGQEARLRCSPMKGHSHVYWYRQLPEEGLKFMVYLQKENIIDESGMPKERFSAEFPKEGPSILRIQQVVRGDSAAYFCASSPAGVRGANVLTFGAGSRLTVL.

This clonotype came up many times. The chain carries TRBV11-3 and TRBJ2-1, with D hard to call. V lost 6 bases, J lost 2 bases, and 8 bases lay in between. Germline V gene sequence: CDR1 SGHNT, CDR2 YENEEA. The CDR3 contains 13 residues. In DNA form, the CDR3 reads TGTGCCAGCAGTCGAGATGCCTACAATGAGCAGTTCTTC. It encodes CASSRDAYNEQFF.

This clonotype was recorded many times. The chain links TRBV6-5 to TRBJ1-3; 8 nucleotides match TRBD1. The junction had 7 bases not matched to a gene; V was cut back by 8 bases and J by 4 bases. The CDR3 is 14 residues long. Germline CDR1 MNHEY, CDR2 SVGAGI. The CDR3 nucleotides read TGTGCCAGCGGATTCAGGGGGCCGGGAAACACCATATATTTT. Translating gives CASGFRGPGNTIYF.

This clonotype was detected many times. The chain recombines TRBV2 with TRBJ2-7; 9 positions match TRBD2. The CDR3 covers 15 residues. Germline trimming cut 1 base from V and 2 bases from J; bases unmatched to any gene: 3. Germline V CDR1 and CDR2: SNHLY, FYNNEI. Here the CDR3 reads CASSEDAGGPYEQYF. The CDR3, as DNA: TGTGCCAGCAGTGAAGATGCGGGGGGGCCCTACGAGCAGTACTTC.

There are many counts of this clonotype. The chain employs TRBV10-3 and TRBJ2-1; the D is unclear. This CDR3 contains 13 residues. V lost 4 bases and J 6 bases, leaving 10 bases between the germline ends. Germline CDR1 is ENHRY and CDR2 is SYGVKD. The CDR3 DNA reads TGTGCCATCAGTGTCGTAGGACCCAATGAGCAGTTCTTC. It encodes CAISVVGPNEQFF.

This clonotype has ten or more counts. J is TRBJ1-3 and V is TRBV7-2; possibly TRBD1 for D (6 bases). Trimming took off 3 bases at V and 2 bases at J, with 11 bases between the two ends. The V gene's germline CDR1 is SGHTA and CDR2 FQGNSA. This CDR3 spans 15 amino acids. CDR3 protein: CASSFQGPAGNTIYF. Written as DNA, the CDR3 is TGTGCCAGCAGCTTCCAGGGGCCGGCTGGAAACACCATATATTTT.

This clonotype was counted ten times or more. CDR3 loop: CASSRGDTEAFF. DNA of the CDR3: TGTGCCAGCAGCCGAGGGGACACTGAAGCTTTCTTT. The chain couples TRBV14 to TRBJ1-1; the D gene is possibly TRBD1 (5 bases). Germline V lookup: CDR1 SGHDN, CDR2 FVKESK. V lost 4 bases to trimming and J lost 3 bases, with 6 bases between them. This CDR3 has 12 amino acids.

This clonotype was counted ten times or more. The V call is TRBV13, the J call TRBJ1-2; D unclear. V gave up 5 bases and J gave up 2 bases, with 15 bases separating them. The CDR3 runs 15 residues. Germline CDR1 reads PRHDT; CDR2 reads FYEKMQ (reference sequence). CDR3 residues: CASSRRMEPNYGYTF. The CDR3 DNA reads as TGTGCCAGCAGCAGGCGCATGGAGCCCAACTATGGCTACACCTTC.

This clonotype was seen at least ten times. The chain recombines TRBV12-3 or TRBV12-4 with TRBJ2-5, with D perhaps matching TRBD1 or TRBD2 (5 bases each). CDR3 length: 16 amino acids. V lost 5 bases and J lost 4, with 20 bases in between. CDR3 amino acids: CASSPNRDPLGETQYF. The CDR3 DNA is TGTGCCAGCAGTCCGAACCGGGACCCTTTAGGAGAGACCCAGTACTTC.

In its sample, this clonotype was seen many times. The chain uses TRBV6-5 and TRBJ2-2; D remains ambiguous. The CDR3 extends over 13 amino acids. The V end lost 8 bases, the J end lost 1 base, and 8 bases lay between the germline ends. Germline V lookup: CDR1 MNHEY, CDR2 SVGAGI. The CDR3 coding sequence is TGTGCCAGCTGGTTCAGGAACACCGGGGAGCTGTTTTTT. This translates into CASWFRNTGELFF.